This T cell receptor beta chain stems from a study of shared clonotypes between healthy human individuals. Germline CDR1 reads MDHEN; CDR2 reads SYDVKM. This CDR3 spans 13 amino acids. V was trimmed by 7 bases and J by 2 bases, leaving 12 bases between them. Sequencing was performed with immunoSEQ multiplex PCR; in TCRdb, only in-frame clones are kept and a portion is missing. The sample has approximately 110,000 clones; approximately 70% are singletons. Material for sequencing was memory CD8+ T cells sorted from blood. Subset: CD45RO+ cells pooled with CCR7-negative TemRA cells. The clonotype was recovered from a woman between 25 and 40 years old in good health. The chain couples TRBV28 to TRBJ2-7; D remains unclear. The CDR3: CASTSGYPYEQYF. CDR3 coding DNA: TGTGCCAGCACCTCGGGCTACCCCTACGAGCAGTACTTC.